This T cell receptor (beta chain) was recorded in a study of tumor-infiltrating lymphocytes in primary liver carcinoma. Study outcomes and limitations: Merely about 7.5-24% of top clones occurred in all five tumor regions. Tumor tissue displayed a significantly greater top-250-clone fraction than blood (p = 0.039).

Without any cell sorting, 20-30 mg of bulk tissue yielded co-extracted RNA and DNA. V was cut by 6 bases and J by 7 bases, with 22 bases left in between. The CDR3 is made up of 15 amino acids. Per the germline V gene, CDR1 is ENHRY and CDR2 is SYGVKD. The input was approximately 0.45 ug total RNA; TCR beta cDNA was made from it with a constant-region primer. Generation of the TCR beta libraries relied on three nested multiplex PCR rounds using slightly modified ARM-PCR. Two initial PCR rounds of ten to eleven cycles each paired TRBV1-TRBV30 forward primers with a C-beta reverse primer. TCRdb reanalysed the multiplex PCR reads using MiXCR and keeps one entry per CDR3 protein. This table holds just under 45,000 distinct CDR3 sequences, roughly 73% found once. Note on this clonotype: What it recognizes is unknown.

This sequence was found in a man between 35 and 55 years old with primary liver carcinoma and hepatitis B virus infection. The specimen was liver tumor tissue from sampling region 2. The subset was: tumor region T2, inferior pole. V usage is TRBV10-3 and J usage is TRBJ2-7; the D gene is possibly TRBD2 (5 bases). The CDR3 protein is CAISYGISDSCEQYF. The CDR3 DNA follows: TGTGCCATCAGCTACGGGATTAGCGACTCCTGTGAGCAGTACTTC.